These 27 T cell receptor beta chains originate from one sample sequenced in a study of cytomegalovirus exposure and HLA in healthy donors. Measured with immunoSEQ multiplex PCR; TCRdb has only the in-frame clones, and not every one. This sample has about 200,000 clones, with 84% found just once. What was sequenced was PBMCs. These receptors originate from a woman aged 25 to 39 in good health and CMV-seropositive.

This clone was observed a handful of times. This chain's CDR3 is CASSLANLPHEQYF. The CDR3 DNA reads as TGTGCCAGCAGCTTAGCCAACTTACCGCACGAGCAGTACTTC. The chain links TRBV7-6 to TRBJ2-7; D is undetermined. CDR1 and CDR2 from the germline V gene are SGHVS and FNYEAQ. This CDR3 contains 14 residues. V shed 0 bases and J shed 5 bases, with 11 bases lying between them.

Only a few counts were recorded for this clone. The chain joins TRBV2 to TRBJ2-2; 8 nucleotides match TRBD1. This CDR3 is built from 15 residues. Germline V CDR1 and CDR2: SNHLY, FYNNEI. Unmatched junction bases numbered 7, after V lost 6 bases and J lost 4 bases. CDR3 sequence (DNA): TGTGCCAGCAGCGTAGACAGGGGAGGCACCGGGGAGCTGTTTTTT. Its translation: CASSVDRGGTGELFF.

This clone was detected only once. The rearrangement uses TRBV6-5 and TRBJ1-2; no reliable D call. In germline, CDR1 is MNHEY, CDR2 SVGAGI. V was clipped by 6 bases and J by 8 bases, with 13 bases between them. The CDR3 spans 12 residues. The CDR3 protein is CASRTIGSGYTF. The CDR3 region has the DNA TGTGCCAGCAGAACTATAGGTAGCGGCTACACCTTC.

V gene TRBV28 combines with J gene TRBJ2-7; 8 nucleotides agree with TRBD2. This CDR3 has 13 amino acids. Germline loops: CDR1 MDHEN, CDR2 SYDVKM. Losses at the gene ends were 8 bases for V and 7 bases for J; bases not matched to a gene: 10. Here the CDR3 reads CASALLRGGEQYF. DNA for the CDR3: TGTGCCAGCGCCCTCTTACGGGGGGGTGAGCAGTACTTC.

As DNA, the CDR3 is TGTGCCAGCAGTTACCTCCGGGACAGGTATACGGAGACCCAGTACTTC. This translates into CASSYLRDRYTETQYF. This chain links TRBV6-5 with TRBJ2-5; 8 nucleotides match TRBD1. V gave up 2 bases and J gave up 5 bases; unmatched junction bases: 10. This CDR3 contains 16 residues. CDR1 MNHEY and CDR2 SVGAGI come from the germline V gene.

V is TRBV27 and J is TRBJ2-3; D gene unclear. The CDR3 consists of 11 residues. CDR1 MNHEY and CDR2 SMNVEV come from the germline V gene (reference sequence). Between the trimmed V and J ends, which lost 7 bases and 2 bases, there was a span of 4 bases. The chain's CDR3 is CASTHTDTQYF. DNA for the CDR3: TGTGCCAGCACCCACACAGATACGCAGTATTTT.

The chain is built from TRBV18 and TRBJ2-5, with 7 bases identical to TRBD1. This CDR3 is built from 14 residues. V shed 4 bases, J shed 2 bases, and the junction held 4 bases outside the gene matches. Per germline, CDR1 KGHSH and CDR2 LQKENI. This CDR3 reads CASSRGQIQETQYF. CDR3 in DNA: TGTGCCAGCTCACGGGGACAGATACAAGAGACCCAGTACTTC.

The V call is TRBV29-1, the J call TRBJ1-2; D not certain. CDR3 length: 14 amino acids. The V gene's germline CDR1 is SQVTM and CDR2 ANQGSEA. Trimming took off 3 bases at V and 8 bases at J, with 19 bases between the two ends. CDR3 region: CSVESLSGTKGYTF. CDR3 bases: TGCAGCGTTGAGTCTCTTTCGGGTACGAAGGGCTACACCTTC.

The rearrangement joins TRBV30 to TRBJ2-2; TRBD2 agrees at 11 bases. Germline loops: CDR1 GTSNPN, CDR2 SVGIG (reference sequence). With 1 base clipped from V and 0 bases from J, the junction kept 1 base outside the gene matches. The CDR3 contains 16 residues. In DNA, the CDR3 is TGTGCCTGGAGTGGGGGACTAGCGGCGAACACCGGGGAGCTGTTTTTT. Its protein product is CAWSGGLAANTGELFF. Based on the CDR3 plus reference TRBV30 and TRBJ2-2, the full variable domain is SQTIHQWPATLVQPVGSPLSLECTVEGTSNPNLYWYRQAAGRGLQLLFYSVGIGQISSEVPQNLSASRPQDRQFILSSKKLLLSDSGFYLCAWSGGLAANTGELFFGEGSRLTVL.

The chain carries TRBV5-1 and TRBJ2-7; possibly TRBD2 for D (6 bases). Between the trimmed V and J ends, which lost 0 bases and 1 base, there was a span of 11 bases. The CDR3 extends over 15 amino acids. Germline CDR1 and CDR2: SGHRS and YFSETQ. The CDR3 here is CASSLDLGRSYEQYF. DNA of the CDR3: TGCGCCAGCAGCTTGGACCTAGGGAGGTCCTACGAGCAGTACTTC.

This chain links TRBV7-2 with TRBJ1-4; tentatively, D is TRBD1 (6 bases). Germline CDR1 reads SGHTA; CDR2 reads FQGNSA. This CDR3 has 14 amino acids. Trimming shortened V by 4 bases and J by 5 bases, and 11 bases separated the two germline ends. CDR3 sequence reads: CASSSTGPNEKLFF. CDR3 coding DNA: TGTGCCAGCAGCTCCACAGGGCCGAATGAAAAACTGTTTTTT.

The gene calls are TRBV5-1 and TRBJ2-7; the match to TRBD1 covers 7 bases. Germline V gives CDR1 SGHRS, CDR2 YFSETQ. The V segment lost 3 bases and the J segment 1 base; nucleotides outside the gene matches: 4. The CDR3 is 14 residues long. The CDR3 spells CASSWRTGSYEQYF. CDR3 DNA sequence: TGCGCCAGCAGCTGGCGGACAGGTTCCTACGAGCAGTACTTC.

This chain joins TRBV6-1 and TRBJ1-2; TRBD1 aligns across 8 bases. The V and J ends lost 3 bases and 4 bases, in that order; junction bases with no gene match: 10. Per germline, CDR1 MNHNS and CDR2 SASEGT. The CDR3 loop spans 16 amino acids. CDR3 sequence: CASSDPLQGAFYGYTF. The CDR3 bases are TGTGCCAGCAGTGATCCTCTCCAGGGGGCTTTCTATGGCTACACCTTC.

The V and J genes are TRBV19 and TRBJ1-1; 7 bases are shared with TRBD1. Looked up from germline, CDR1 is LNHDA and CDR2 is SQIVND (reference sequence). V lost 5 bases, J lost 3 bases, and 6 bases stayed unmatched. This CDR3 is 14 amino acids long. Here the CDR3 DNA reads TGTGCCAGTAGTGTTCGGACAGGCTACACTGAAGCTTTCTTT. This codes for CASSVRTGYTEAFF.

In DNA form, the CDR3 reads TGTGCCAGCAGCTTAAAAGGAGGGACCGGGGAGCTGTTTTTT. Translating gives CASSLKGGTGELFF. The V call is TRBV7-3, the J call TRBJ2-2; TRBD2 might be the D (6 bases). Germline V gene data show CDR1 as SGHTA and CDR2 as FQGTGA. CDR3 size: 14 residues. V was trimmed by 1 base and J by 5 bases, leaving 8 bases between them.

The chain employs TRBV10-3 and TRBJ2-1, with 11 bases that match TRBD2. Trimming cost V 8 bases and J 7 bases; bases outside gene matches: 4. Germline assignment: CDR1 ENHRY and CDR2 SYGVKD. This CDR3 is built from 13 residues. CDR3 sequence: CAIAGLADNEQFF. The DNA of the CDR3 is TGTGCCATCGCGGGACTAGCGGATAATGAGCAGTTCTTC.

The chain recombines TRBV6-6 with TRBJ2-7; TRBD1 agrees at 8 bases. The CDR3 loop spans 15 amino acids. V was clipped by 6 bases and J by 6 bases; unmatched bases: 13. Germline V gene data show CDR1 as MNHNY and CDR2 as SVGAGI (reference sequence). For the CDR3, the DNA is TGTGCCAGCAGGAACCCGGACAGGGAGGTGAGCGAGCAGTACTTC. Translation gives CASRNPDREVSEQYF.

A few counts support this clone. The rearrangement joins TRBV6-5 to TRBJ2-2; no reliable D call. The CDR3 length is 12 residues. The V end was cut by 5 bases, the J end by 3 bases, with 4 bases between. Per germline, CDR1 MNHEY and CDR2 SVGAGI. This chain's CDR3 is CASSPYTGELFF. DNA of the CDR3: TGTGCCAGCAGTCCTTACACCGGGGAGCTGTTTTTT.

The CDR3 sequence is CAWRVDWEQFF. For the CDR3, the DNA is TGTGCCTGGAGGGTTGACTGGGAGCAGTTCTTC. The chain combines TRBV30 with TRBJ2-1; D is uncertain. The CDR3 runs 11 residues. Germline CDR1 GTSNPN, CDR2 SVGIG (reference sequence). V was cut by 3 bases and J by 10 bases, with 10 bases left in between.

Notes on this clone: At the DNA level, this CDR3 is encoded by other sequences in the same sample as well. This chain connects TRBV20-1 to TRBJ2-7; D gene uncertain. The length of the CDR3 is 11 residues. V dropped 2 bases and J dropped 4 bases, with 6 bases sitting between them. Germline values: CDR1 DFQATT, CDR2 SNEGSKA (reference sequence). DNA for the CDR3: TGCAGTGCTAGACTAGTTTACGAGCAGTACTTC. This encodes CSARLVYEQYF.

This clone was counted between two and nine times. V usage is TRBV5-6 and J usage is TRBJ2-7; D uncertain. This CDR3 has 13 residues. V lost 2 bases, J lost 1 base, and 7 bases lay in between. Germline V gives CDR1 SGHDT, CDR2 YYEEEE. CDR3: CASSFRSSYEQYF. CDR3 in DNA: TGTGCCAGCAGCTTTAGGAGTTCCTACGAGCAGTACTTC.

This clone was counted a single time. V gene TRBV19 combines with J gene TRBJ1-2, with TRBD1 identical over 8 bases. The germline V gene encodes CDR1 LNHDA and CDR2 SQIVND (reference sequence). CDR3 length: 16 amino acids. With V trimmed by 6 bases and J by 8 bases, 17 bases remained unmatched. The CDR3 DNA sequence: TGTGCCAGTAGACCGATCTATGGACAGGGCAACGAGGGCTACACCTTC. Translating gives CASRPIYGQGNEGYTF. Supplemented by reference TRBV19 and TRBJ1-2, the full variable domain reads DGGITQSPKYLFRKEGQNVTLSCEQNLNHDAMYWYRQDPGQGLRLIYYSQIVNDFQKGDIAEGYSVSREKKESFPLTVTSAQKNPTAFYLCASRPIYGQGNEGYTFGSGTRLTVV.

V usage is TRBV2 and J usage is TRBJ2-2; possible D gene TRBD2, 6 bases. Trimming stripped 6 bases from V and 0 bases from J, with 20 bases between. Per germline, CDR1 SNHLY and CDR2 FYNNEI. The CDR3 length is 18 residues. The CDR3 nucleotides read TGTGCCAGCAGGGGGCCGGGGGAGACTAGGGCGAACACCGGGGAGCTGTTTTTT. It encodes CASRGPGETRANTGELFF.

This clone was recorded once. The rearrangement links TRBV28 to TRBJ1-2, with TRBD1 as a possible D gene (6 bases). V lost 4 bases and J 1 base, leaving 28 bases between the germline ends. CDR3 length: 20 residues. Germline V lookup: CDR1 MDHEN, CDR2 SYDVKM. The CDR3 reads CASSSPLVRQAGAFNYGYTF. CDR3 nucleotides: TGTGCCAGCAGTTCCCCTCTGGTCAGACAGGCCGGCGCGTTTAACTATGGCTACACCTTC.

This rearrangement joins TRBV29-1 to TRBJ2-5; D gene unclear. V lost 7 bases and J 1 base, leaving 13 bases between the germline ends. This CDR3 contains 13 residues. Germline V gives CDR1 SQVTM, CDR2 ANQGSEA. Written as DNA, the CDR3 is TGCAGCGCAGCCCCCGGGTTCCAAGAGACCCAGTACTTC. This gives the protein CSAAPGFQETQYF.

This chain links TRBV5-1 with TRBJ1-1; no clear D gene. Germline V gene lookup returns CDR1 SGHRS and CDR2 YFSETQ. V lost 4 bases and J lost 1, with 11 bases in between. The CDR3 has 14 residues. CDR3 nucleotides: TGCGCCAGCAGCACCGCAGCAGGGAACACTGAAGCTTTCTTT. Its protein is CASSTAAGNTEAFF.

The rearrangement links TRBV7-9 to TRBJ2-1; maybe TRBD2 (6 bases). Trimming removed 1 base at V and 6 bases at J, with 13 bases between. The CDR3 covers 15 residues. Germline lookup yields CDR1 SEHNR and CDR2 FQNEAQ (reference sequence). CDR3 nucleotides: TGTGCCAGCAGCTTAGTACTAGCTGGGGCCAATGAGCAGTTCTTC. Translation gives CASSLVLAGANEQFF.